This record concerns one T cell receptor beta chain sequence. What it recognizes is unknown. The data are from a study of shared clonotypes between healthy human individuals. Across the study: The plates for each donor numbered three CD4 naive, three CD4 memory, two CD8 naive and one CD8 memory. Findings and limits, study-wide: Limited genetic and exposure-history diversity came from having few donors. Across a handful of donors, naive CD4 shared roughly 5%, naive CD8 more than 3%, memory CD4 over 2%, memory CD8 over 0.3%.

From germline, CDR1 is SGHNT and CDR2 YYREEE (reference sequence). The ends were cut back, 4 bases at V and 6 bases at J, with 8 bases in the middle. The CDR3 length is 12 residues. Deep-level assay runs were performed. Profiled with immunoSEQ multiplex PCR; TCRdb holds only in-frame clones, not every one. The sample has about 2.3 million clones, approximately 95% seen once; the top ten hold 0.35% to 0.45%. This receptor was identified in a man aged 18 to 35 in good health. Some clones in this sample may be carry-over from other donors' samples. The chain joins TRBV5-4 to TRBJ2-1; no clear D gene. Sequenced: naive CD4+ T cells from PBMCs. Subset noted: CD45RA+ positively selected. DNA of the CDR3: TGTGCCAGCAGCGGACCTTTCAATGAGCAGTTCTTC. Residues: CASSGPFNEQFF.